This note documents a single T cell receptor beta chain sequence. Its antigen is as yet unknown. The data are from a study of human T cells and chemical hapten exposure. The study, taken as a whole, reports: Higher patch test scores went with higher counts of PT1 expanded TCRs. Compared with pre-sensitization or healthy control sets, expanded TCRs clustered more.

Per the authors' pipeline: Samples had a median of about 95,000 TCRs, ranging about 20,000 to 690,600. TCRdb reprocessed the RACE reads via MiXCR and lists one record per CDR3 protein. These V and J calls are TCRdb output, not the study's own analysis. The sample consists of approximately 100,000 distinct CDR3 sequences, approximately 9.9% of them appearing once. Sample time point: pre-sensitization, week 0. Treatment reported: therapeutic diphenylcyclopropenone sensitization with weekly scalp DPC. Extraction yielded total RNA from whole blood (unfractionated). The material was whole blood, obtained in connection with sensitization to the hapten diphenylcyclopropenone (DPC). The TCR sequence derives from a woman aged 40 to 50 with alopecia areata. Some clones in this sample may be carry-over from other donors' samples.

The CDR3 here is CASSLPSSYNEQFF. CDR3 DNA sequence: TGTGCCAGCAGCTTACCTAGCTCCTACAATGAGCAGTTCTTC. J is TRBJ2-1 and V is TRBV11-2; D is undetermined. Germline assignment: CDR1 SGHAT and CDR2 FQNNGV. This CDR3 has 14 residues. Trimming shortened V by 2 bases and J by 0 bases, and 5 bases separated the two germline ends.